This T cell receptor (beta chain) is from a study of cytomegalovirus exposure and HLA in healthy donors. CDR1 and CDR2 (germline): KGHSH, LQKENI. Trimming took 3 bases from V and 5 from J; bases not matched to a gene: 11. The CDR3 has 16 amino acids. Amplification used 60 Vbeta primers and 13 Jbeta primers. Here immunoSEQ multiplex PCR was the method, and the copy in TCRdb shows in-frame clones only, minus some. The sample lists some 150,000 clones, approximately 81% occurring once. This clonotype was obtained from a woman aged 18-29 years in good health and CMV-seronegative. The chain employs TRBV18 and TRBJ2-7; TRBD1 aligns across 9 bases. The sequenced sample consisted of PBMCs. CDR3 amino acids: CASSPFLGQGPHEQYF. The CDR3 DNA sequence: TGTGCCAGCTCACCTTTCTTGGGACAGGGCCCCCACGAGCAGTACTTC.